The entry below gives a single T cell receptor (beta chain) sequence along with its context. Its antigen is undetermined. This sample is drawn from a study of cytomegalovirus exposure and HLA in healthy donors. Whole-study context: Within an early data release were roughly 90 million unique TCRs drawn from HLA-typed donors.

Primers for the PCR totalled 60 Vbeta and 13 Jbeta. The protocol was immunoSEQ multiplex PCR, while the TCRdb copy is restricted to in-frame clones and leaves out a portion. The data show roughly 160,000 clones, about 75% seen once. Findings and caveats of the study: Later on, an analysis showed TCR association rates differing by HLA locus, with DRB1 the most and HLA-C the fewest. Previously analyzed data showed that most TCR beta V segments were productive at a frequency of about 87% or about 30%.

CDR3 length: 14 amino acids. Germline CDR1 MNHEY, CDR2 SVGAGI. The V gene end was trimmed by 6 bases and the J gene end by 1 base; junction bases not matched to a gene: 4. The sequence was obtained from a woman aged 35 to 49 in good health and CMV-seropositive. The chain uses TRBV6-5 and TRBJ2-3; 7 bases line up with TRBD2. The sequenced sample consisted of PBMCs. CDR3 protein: CASRRERGTDTQYF. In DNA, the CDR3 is TGTGCCAGCAGGCGGGAGAGGGGCACAGATACGCAGTATTTT.